This T cell receptor (beta chain) was captured by sequencing in a study of blood T cell repertoires in COVID-19. TCRdb's copy holds only in-frame clones and misses some; the assay was immunoSEQ multiplex PCR. The sample lists about 320,000 clones, more than 90% occurring once. The sequencing input was PBMCs or T cells enriched from blood (not recorded which). The clonotype comes from a woman aged 25 to 39 who had been exposed to COVID-19.

This CDR3 reads CASSLGLAGNYEQYF. The DNA of the CDR3 is TGTGCCAGCAGCTTGGGACTAGCGGGGAATTACGAGCAGTACTTC. This chain joins TRBV11-2 and TRBJ2-7; 13 bases are shared with TRBD2. The CDR3 length is 15 residues. Looked up from germline, CDR1 is SGHAT and CDR2 is FQNNGV. V was pared by 3 bases and J by 4 bases, with 3 bases of the junction left unmatched. Together with reference TRBV11-2 and TRBJ2-7, the CDR3 gives the full variable domain: EAGVAQSPRYKIIEKRQSVAFWCNPISGHATLYWYQQILGQGPKLLIQFQNNGVVDDSQLPKDRFSAERLKGVDSTLKIQPAKLEDSAVYLCASSLGLAGNYEQYFGPGTRLTVT.